Listed below are T cell receptor beta chains from one sample, sequenced in a study of shared T cell receptors in the human thymus. The protocol was immunoSEQ multiplex PCR, while the TCRdb copy is restricted to in-frame clones and leaves out a portion. The sample carries under 850,000 clones, 85% to 90% recorded once. These data were likewise used in another study, on human thymus T cells.

Sequenced input: thymocytes. These receptors came from a boy younger than two with a congenital heart defect. Each CDR3 is given with its conserved first and last residue. Only some rows state a clone size, as once, few, many or a class for expanded clones.

>.|TRBV28
CASSLWREAYEQYF
>.|TRBV4-2
CASTTKFGFGNTIYF
>.|TRBV5-8
CASSLISGDQQPQHF
>few|TRBV30
CAWSVQGMNTEAFF
>.|TRBV7-9
CASSSDDREVPYEQYF
>.|TRBV5-1
CASSGGSGTQYF
>.|TRBV4-3
CASSQGFQRAEGEGTEAFF
>.|TRBV5-4
CASSLKLAGDEQYF
>.|TRBV18
CASSPSPGGAGGRGTYEQYF
>.|TRBV28
CASSSNSPLASGNHEQYF
>.|TRBV13
CASSRRLAGEGAYEQYF
>.|TRBV4-3
CASSQDGSSGNSPYNEQFF
>.|TRBV5-1
CASSLAGVGMNNEQFF
>.|TRBV9
CASSFGGASGPNTEAFF
>.|TRBV6-1
CASSVGTGGQNGYTF
>.|TRBV10-2
CASRGTSGTQETQYF
>.|TRBV6-1
CASSEKLAAPHEQYF
>.|TRBV19
CASSIYPTGEYSNQPQHF
>.|TRBV11-2
CASSLAGHRGPSSYEQYF
>.|TRBV27
CASNTLDAGGPSEQFF
>.|TRBV20-1
CSARGRGIQYF
>.|TRBV18
CASSPLNRAGNTIYF
>.|TRBV4-3
CASSQVWQGGYYEQYF
>.|TRBV28
CASSFRKSDPQHYGYTF
>.|TRBV4-3
CASSQERRTTTGELFF
>once|TRBV30
CAWSVPPDLGQGRQPQHF
>.|TRBV5-1
CASSFTGGDEQYF